This T cell receptor (beta chain) was sequenced for a study of blood T cells in healthy people across ages. The CDR3 consists of 14 residues. V gave up 8 bases and J gave up 4 bases, with 17 bases separating them. Germline loops: CDR1 MNHEY, CDR2 SVGAGI. A second PCR of roughly 7 to 11 cycles used a sample-barcoded 5' primer and a J-beta primer mix. TCRdb used MiXCR to reprocess the 5' RACE reads, holding one entry per CDR3 protein. The table has some 710,000 distinct CDR3 sequences, 22% seen once. The source is a man aged 65 to 79 in good health. The chain uses TRBV6-5 and TRBJ2-5; no reliable D call. Material: blood. CDR3 residues: CASAYRVWGETQYF. CDR3 coding DNA: TGTGCCAGCGCCTACCGGGTGTGGGGAGAGACCCAGTACTTC.